The 18 T cell receptor beta chains below were found in one sample sequenced in a study of OX40 agonist ivuxolimab in advanced cancers. This table comes from immunoSEQ multiplex PCR, and its TCRdb copy is limited to in-frame clones, with some not included. The sample includes tens of thousands of clones, approximately 80% seen only once; the top ten take roughly 6.8%. This material consisted of CD4+ or CD8+ T cells sorted from blood, taken in a trial of the OX40 agonist ivuxolimab. These receptors were obtained from an adult with an advanced solid tumor such as melanoma, head and neck, liver or kidney cancer.

The chain is built from TRBV5-5 and TRBJ2-7; TRBD1 or TRBD2 may be the D gene (7 bases each). Deletions cut 6 bases from V and 2 bases from J, with 18 bases between. Germline CDR1 is SGHKS and CDR2 is YYEKEE (reference sequence). The CDR3 covers 15 residues. CDR3 protein: CASTQGGSDAYEQYF. CDR3 in DNA: TGTGCCAGCACCCAGGGGGGGTCGGACGCCTACGAGCAGTACTTC.

In its sample, this clone was seen once. V gene TRBV29-1 combines with J gene TRBJ2-1, with D tentatively TRBD2 (5 bases). CDR1 and CDR2 from the germline V gene are SQVTM and ANQGSEA. V was shortened by 3 bases and J by 2 bases, with 8 bases between the two germline ends. The CDR3 length is 13 residues. CDR3 sequence: CSVDTRTYNEQFF. The CDR3 nucleotides are TGCAGCGTTGACACTAGAACCTACAATGAGCAGTTCTTC.

This clone has a single count. The rearrangement uses TRBV19 and TRBJ1-2; 8 bases align to TRBD1. The CDR3 spans 14 residues. Trimming at V came to 2 bases and at J to 4 bases, leaving 3 bases not matched to a gene. The germline V gene has CDR1 LNHDA and CDR2 SQIVND (reference sequence). The CDR3 loop reads CASSINRGTYGYTF. The DNA for the CDR3 is TGTGCCAGTAGTATAAACAGGGGGACCTATGGCTACACCTTC.

The chain recombines TRBV7-9 with TRBJ2-5, with a tentative D call TRBD1 (5 bases). Germline-derived CDR1 and CDR2 are SEHNR and FQNEAQ (reference sequence). The CDR3 covers 14 residues. V was cut by 0 bases and J by 5 bases, with 10 bases left in between. The CDR3 here is CASSLAQGVETQYF. The CDR3 nucleotides read TGTGCCAGCAGCTTAGCGCAAGGGGTGGAGACCCAGTACTTC. Full variable domain (outside the CDR3, taken from reference TRBV7-9 and TRBJ2-5): DTGVSQNPRHKITKRGQNVTFRCDPISEHNRLYWYRQTLGQGPEFLTYFQNEAQLEKSRLLSDRFSAERPKGSFSTLEIQRTEQGDSAMYLCASSLAQGVETQYFGPGTRLLVL.

The chain couples TRBV4-3 to TRBJ2-7; 8 nucleotides line up with TRBD2. Unmatched junction bases numbered 10, after V lost 0 bases and J lost 3 bases. Germline V gene sequence: CDR1 LGHNA, CDR2 YSLEER. There are 17 residues in the CDR3. CDR3 residues: CASSQDPRAGVGYEQYF. CDR3 DNA sequence: TGCGCCAGCAGCCAAGATCCAAGAGCGGGAGTTGGCTACGAGCAGTACTTC.

This clone was counted between two and nine times. The CDR3, as DNA: TGTGCCAGCAGCTTAGTAGATATTCAGTCTTCGGGGGGCTACACCTTC. Translating it yields CASSLVDIQSSGGYTF. The V gene is TRBV7-2, the J gene TRBJ1-2; D is unresolved. The CDR3 runs to 16 residues. In germline, CDR1 is SGHTA, CDR2 FQGNSA. Trimming pared 1 base from V and 8 bases from J, leaving 20 bases between.

This clone was detected only once. V usage is TRBV6-6 and J usage is TRBJ1-1, with D hard to call. CDR3 length equals 13 residues. Trimming shortened V by 8 bases and J by 0 bases, and 10 bases separated the two germline ends. Per germline, CDR1 MNHNY and CDR2 SVGAGI (reference sequence). In nucleotides, the CDR3 is TGTGCCAGCTCGACGGGAATGAACACTGAAGCTTTCTTT. This sequence encodes CASSTGMNTEAFF.

The rearrangement uses TRBV28 and TRBJ1-2; a possible D gene is TRBD1 (5 bases). V was trimmed by 5 bases and J by 6 bases, leaving 19 bases between them. The germline V gene encodes CDR1 MDHEN and CDR2 SYDVKM. The CDR3 consists of 15 residues. The CDR3 region is CASSHTRQSLNGYTF. CDR3 DNA: TGTGCCAGCAGTCATACCAGACAGAGCTTGAATGGCTACACCTTC.

The gene calls are TRBV29-1 and TRBJ2-3; D unclear. CDR3 size: 13 residues. Germline V gives CDR1 SQVTM, CDR2 ANQGSEA. V was pared by 4 bases and J by 0 bases, with 8 bases between. In nucleotides, the CDR3 is TGCAGCGTTGTCTTCTGGAGCACAGATACGCAGTATTTT. Protein product: CSVVFWSTDTQYF.

The chain combines TRBV2 with TRBJ2-7; TRBD1 agrees at 10 bases. V was pared by 6 bases and J by 6 bases, with 8 bases of the junction left unmatched. CDR1 SNHLY and CDR2 FYNNEI come from the germline V gene. The CDR3 contains 14 residues. CDR3 region: CASSARQGAVEQYF. CDR3 in DNA: TGTGCCAGCAGCGCCAGACAGGGGGCGGTCGAGCAGTACTTC.

The V call is TRBV10-3, the J call TRBJ1-5; D uncertain. V gave up 4 bases and J gave up 8 bases, with 15 bases separating them. Germline V lookup: CDR1 ENHRY, CDR2 SYGVKD. The CDR3 runs to 14 residues. The DNA of the CDR3 is TGTGCCATCAGTGCCCGACCCCCATCCGAGCCCCAGCATTTT. This codes for CAISARPPSEPQHF.

This clone was counted once. This rearrangement joins TRBV4-1 to TRBJ2-5, with 7 bases fitting TRBD2. Germline V lookup: CDR1 MGHRA, CDR2 YSYEKL. The CDR3 extends over 17 amino acids. V dropped 3 bases and J dropped 0; count of bases not matched to a gene: 10. The CDR3 is CASSQMESGIYQETQYF. In DNA, the CDR3 is TGCGCCAGCAGCCAGATGGAGAGCGGGATATACCAAGAGACCCAGTACTTC.

The V and J genes are TRBV18 and TRBJ2-7; 10 bases align to TRBD2. The trim removed 5 bases at V and 5 bases at J, leaving 12 bases unmatched. CDR3 size: 16 residues. Germline lookup yields CDR1 KGHSH and CDR2 LQKENI. In nucleotides, the CDR3 is TGTGCCAGCTCATCCGCGGGGCTAGCGGGAGACCACGAGCAGTACTTC. Its translation: CASSSAGLAGDHEQYF.

V gene TRBV6-6 combines with J gene TRBJ2-3; TRBD1 is a possible D gene (6 bases). This CDR3 has 15 residues. CDR1 and CDR2 from the germline V gene are MNHNY and SVGAGI (reference sequence). Trimming removed 5 bases at V and 2 bases at J, with 14 bases between. The CDR3 DNA follows: TGTGCCAGCAGTCAACAGGGTTCCAACACAGATACGCAGTATTTT. Its translation is CASSQQGSNTDTQYF.

The genes are TRBV5-6 and TRBJ2-7; D not resolved. Germline V gives CDR1 SGHDT, CDR2 YYEEEE. V gave up 2 bases and J gave up 1 base, with 10 bases separating them. This CDR3 region has 14 residues. CDR3 sequence (DNA): TGTGCCAGCAGCTTCCCATCCAGTTCCTACGAGCAGTACTTC. It yields the protein CASSFPSSSYEQYF.

The V and J genes are TRBV9 and TRBJ2-3; 8 bases align to TRBD2. V shed 3 bases, J shed 1 base, and the junction held 10 bases outside the gene matches. The germline V gene encodes CDR1 SGDLS and CDR2 YYNGEE. This CDR3 is built from 17 residues. CDR3 DNA: TGTGCCAGCAGCGCCCGGGGGGGACGGGAGGGCACAGATACGCAGTATTTT. Residues: CASSARGGREGTDTQYF.

This chain links TRBV7-2 with TRBJ1-1, with D possibly being TRBD1 (5 bases). Trimming took 5 bases from V and 0 from J, leaving 16 bases between them. The CDR3 loop spans 16 amino acids. Germline values: CDR1 SGHTA, CDR2 FQGNSA. In nucleotides, the CDR3 is TGTGCCAGCAGCCTGTTCTCGGGGGTGGTGAACACTGAAGCTTTCTTT. The encoded protein is CASSLFSGVVNTEAFF.

The chain has TRBV18 and TRBJ1-2; D unresolved. This CDR3 is built from 15 residues. Trimming left V 5 bases short and J 6 bases short, with 19 bases between. Per germline, CDR1 KGHSH and CDR2 LQKENI. The CDR3 region is CASSTNSNPGNGYTF. CDR3 in DNA: TGTGCCAGCTCAACAAATAGTAACCCTGGGAATGGCTACACCTTC.